The 32 T cell receptor beta chains below all came from one sample that was sequenced in a study of blood T cell repertoires in COVID-19 (dated by TCRdb to 2018 to 2021). Receptor amplification or capture employed the immunoSEQ multiplex PCR assay. The table was pulled from immuneACCESS by TCRdb, which kept in-frame rearrangements only. Such tables lose some clones; where checked, under half of the loss comes from unresolved V genes, and the rest has no known cause. Within this sample are roughly 280,000 clones, with approximately 88% of them counted one time only. The top ten clonotypes cover 2% to 2.5% of the sample. The specimen was peripheral blood. The receptors were gathered from a man aged 50 to 59 with acute or convalescent COVID-19.

The gene calls are TRBV4-1 and TRBJ2-3; no definite D call. Trimming shortened V by 0 bases and J by 6 bases, and 10 bases separated the two germline ends. In germline, CDR1 is MGHRA, CDR2 YSYEKL. The CDR3 is 14 amino acids. CDR3 bases: TGCGCCAGCAGCCAAGATCGGTTTGTGGATACGCAGTATTTT. It codes for CASSQDRFVDTQYF.

The CDR3 nucleotides read TGCGCCAGCAGCCTCGGTTCAGGAACTGAAGCTTTCTTT. Translated: CASSLGSGTEAFF. The V gene is TRBV5-1, the J gene TRBJ1-1; D remains unclear. V lost 4 bases, J lost 5 bases, and 12 bases lay in between. Germline CDR1 is SGHRS and CDR2 is YFSETQ. The CDR3 loop spans 13 amino acids.

There are a few counts of this clone. The CDR3 is CAWSVQGIGELFF. The CDR3 DNA is TGTGCCTGGAGTGTACAGGGCATCGGGGAGCTGTTTTTT. The chain uses TRBV30 and TRBJ2-2; possible D gene TRBD1, 6 bases. The germline CDR1 and CDR2 sequences are GTSNPN and SVGIG (reference sequence). The CDR3 runs 13 residues. Trimming shortened V by 0 bases and J by 7 bases, and 9 bases separated the two germline ends.

This rearrangement joins TRBV2 to TRBJ2-7; TRBD1 agrees at 7 bases. This CDR3 is built from 15 residues. Germline lookup yields CDR1 SNHLY and CDR2 FYNNEI. Germline trimming cut 9 bases from V and 2 bases from J; bases unmatched to any gene: 13. CDR3 nucleotide sequence: TGTGCCAGTGGAGGAACCGGGACAGCCGCCTACGAGCAGTACTTC. Its protein product is CASGGTGTAAYEQYF.

The chain employs TRBV6-5 and TRBJ2-7; D uncertain. The CDR3 covers 14 residues. Germline CDR1 reads MNHEY; CDR2 reads SVGAGI. V was cut by 6 bases and J by 0 bases, with 12 bases left in between. CDR3 amino acids: CASSDRGVSYEQYF. CDR3 nucleotides: TGTGCCAGCAGCGACCGAGGAGTCTCCTACGAGCAGTACTTC.

This chain connects TRBV2 to TRBJ1-5; 7 bases are shared with TRBD1. V dropped 6 bases and J dropped 4; count of bases not matched to a gene: 9. The CDR3 sequence is 15 residues long. From germline, CDR1 is SNHLY and CDR2 FYNNEI. CDR3 protein: CASSADRVKNQPQHF. As DNA, the CDR3 is TGTGCCAGCAGCGCCGACAGGGTGAAAAATCAGCCCCAGCATTTT.

CDR3 nucleotides: TGTGCCAGCAGCTTGGCCTTACAGGCGAACACTGAAGCTTTCTTT. Translating it yields CASSLALQANTEAFF. The chain recombines TRBV5-4 with TRBJ1-1, with D tentatively TRBD1 (5 bases). Germline CDR1 and CDR2: SGHNT and YYREEE (reference sequence). The CDR3 is made up of 15 amino acids. Trimming removed 0 bases from V and 1 base from J, with 10 bases in between.

The chain combines TRBV19 with TRBJ2-5; TRBD2 agrees at 7 bases. Germline V gene data show CDR1 as LNHDA and CDR2 as SQIVND (reference sequence). This CDR3 has 12 amino acids. The V gene end was trimmed by 4 bases and the J gene end by 10 bases; junction bases not matched to a gene: 6. The CDR3 region is CASSSQGGNQYF. The CDR3 coding sequence is TGTGCCAGTAGTAGTCAGGGAGGGAACCAGTACTTC. Supplemented by reference TRBV19 and TRBJ2-5, the full variable domain reads DGGITQSPKYLFRKEGQNVTLSCEQNLNHDAMYWYRQDPGQGLRLIYYSQIVNDFQKGDIAEGYSVSREKKESFPLTVTSAQKNPTAFYLCASSSQGGNQYFGPGTRLLVL.

J is TRBJ2-3 and V is TRBV3-1 (or the pseudogene TRBV3-2); unclear D gene. Germline loops: CDR1 LGHDT, CDR2 YNNKEL (reference sequence). The V and J ends lost 4 bases and 1 base respectively, with 6 bases between them. The CDR3 is made up of 13 amino acids. The DNA for the CDR3 is TGTGCCAGCAGCCCCCGGGGCACAGATACGCAGTATTTT. Protein: CASSPRGTDTQYF.

The sample holds one count of this clone. The V call is TRBV9, the J call TRBJ1-2, with a weak D call TRBD1 (6 bases). Deletions cut 0 bases from V and 1 base from J, with 10 bases between. This CDR3 region has 15 residues. Looked up from germline, CDR1 is SGDLS and CDR2 is YYNGEE. For the CDR3, the DNA is TGTGCCAGCAGCGTAGAGGTGGACAGTAACTATGGCTACACCTTC. Protein product: CASSVEVDSNYGYTF.

The J gene is TRBJ2-2, the V gene TRBV5-1, with D perhaps matching TRBD1 (6 bases). The CDR3 has 16 residues. The germline CDR1 and CDR2 sequences are SGHRS and YFSETQ. Trimming cost V 2 bases and J 2 bases, with 13 bases left between them. The CDR3 bases are TGCGCCAGCAGCTTTGCCGGGACACGAAACACCGGGGAGCTGTTTTTT. Residues: CASSFAGTRNTGELFF.

The genes are TRBV5-1 and TRBJ1-1; possibly TRBD1 for D (5 bases). Germline V CDR1 and CDR2: SGHRS, YFSETQ. Deletions cut 3 bases from V and 1 base from J, with 7 bases between. The CDR3 is 13 residues long. The DNA for the CDR3 is TGCGCCAGCAGCTCCGGACAGAACACTGAAGCTTTCTTT. Residues: CASSSGQNTEAFF.

This chain joins TRBV18 and TRBJ1-1, with D possibly matching TRBD1 (5 bases). CDR1 KGHSH and CDR2 LQKENI come from the germline V gene. V lost 4 bases, J lost 0 bases, and 18 bases lay in between. This CDR3 comprises 17 residues. CDR3 residues: CASSRLMGGSVNTEAFF. The CDR3 nucleotides are TGTGCCAGCTCACGCCTGATGGGGGGTTCGGTGAACACTGAAGCTTTCTTT.

This chain connects TRBV5-1 to TRBJ2-2; TRBD2 matches 7 bases. V lost 1 base and J lost 6; bases outside the gene matches: 9. Per germline, CDR1 SGHRS and CDR2 YFSETQ. The CDR3 is 16 amino acids. The CDR3 DNA follows: TGCGCCAGCAGCTTGCCAACGCGGGGGAGGGCCGGGGAGCTGTTTTTT. Translated, it gives CASSLPTRGRAGELFF.

The rearrangement joins TRBV9 to TRBJ1-4; weak D call: TRBD1 (6 bases). The CDR3 runs 15 residues. Germline-derived CDR1 and CDR2 are SGDLS and YYNGEE. V gave up 4 bases and J gave up 3 bases, with 13 bases separating them. The CDR3 spells CASSLGTLANEKLFF. DNA for the CDR3: TGTGCCAGCAGCCTCGGGACACTAGCTAATGAAAAACTGTTTTTT.

This chain joins TRBV19 and TRBJ2-3, with D possibly matching TRBD2 (5 bases). Germline values: CDR1 LNHDA, CDR2 SQIVND (reference sequence). This CDR3 comprises 13 residues. The V gene lost 6 bases and the J gene lost 1 base, with 8 bases spanning the gap. The CDR3 protein is CASRGLRTDTQYF. CDR3 bases: TGTGCCAGTAGAGGACTCCGCACAGATACGCAGTATTTT. Full variable domain (remainder filled in from reference TRBV19 and TRBJ2-3): DGGITQSPKYLFRKEGQNVTLSCEQNLNHDAMYWYRQDPGQGLRLIYYSQIVNDFQKGDIAEGYSVSREKKESFPLTVTSAQKNPTAFYLCASRGLRTDTQYFGPGTRLTVL.

The V gene is TRBV2, the J gene TRBJ2-5; 10 bases are shared with TRBD2. V dropped 4 bases and J dropped 3; count of bases not matched to a gene: 8. CDR1 is SNHLY and CDR2 is FYNNEI in the germline V gene. The CDR3 loop spans 16 amino acids. The DNA of the CDR3 is TGTGCCAGCAGTGCCTCCGCCCTAGCGGGGGAAGAGACCCAGTACTTC. Protein product: CASSASALAGEETQYF.

The chain has TRBV18 and TRBJ1-4; no clear D gene. CDR3 length: 17 amino acids. The germline gives CDR1 KGHSH, CDR2 LQKENI. The V end was cut by 5 bases, the J end by 3 bases, with 19 bases between. This CDR3 reads CASSSRDNGRPNEKLFF. The CDR3 bases are TGTGCCAGCTCATCGCGGGATAATGGTCGCCCTAATGAAAAACTGTTTTTT.

V and J are TRBV7-9 and TRBJ2-7; 9 nucleotides match TRBD2. The germline CDR1 and CDR2 sequences are SEHNR and FQNEAQ (reference sequence). CDR3 length: 14 residues. With V trimmed by 2 bases and J by 1 base, 0 bases remained unmatched. The DNA of the CDR3 is TGTGCCAGCAGCTTAACTAGCGGGTCCTACGAGCAGTACTTC. Its protein is CASSLTSGSYEQYF.

A single count supports this clone. The chain recombines TRBV5-1 with TRBJ1-2; D gene unclear. This CDR3 is 13 amino acids long. CDR1 and CDR2 from the germline V gene are SGHRS and YFSETQ. V lost 0 bases and J lost 6, with 9 bases in between. The CDR3 coding sequence is TGCGCCAGCAGCTTGGCCCGAGGCGATGGCTACACCTTC. Its translation: CASSLARGDGYTF.

This clone has only one observation. The V gene is TRBV27, the J gene TRBJ1-1; D is perhaps TRBD1 (5 bases). V was shortened by 8 bases and J by 4 bases, with 23 bases between the two germline ends. Germline lookup yields CDR1 MNHEY and CDR2 SMNVEV (reference sequence). The CDR3 is made up of 16 amino acids. The CDR3 loop is CASGGTWAPSGTEAFF. As DNA, the CDR3 is TGTGCCAGCGGCGGGACCTGGGCCCCAAGCGGCACTGAAGCTTTCTTT.

This clone was seen once. J is TRBJ1-4 and V is TRBV9, with D perhaps matching TRBD1 (5 bases). The V end lost 4 bases, the J end lost 3 bases, and 10 bases lay between the germline ends. CDR1 is SGDLS and CDR2 is YYNGEE in the germline V gene. The CDR3 extends over 14 amino acids. CDR3 loop: CASSPGGPNEKLFF. The CDR3 DNA reads as TGTGCCAGCAGCCCCGGGGGTCCTAATGAAAAACTGTTTTTT.

V usage is TRBV29-1 and J usage is TRBJ2-2, with 8 nucleotides matching TRBD1. The length of the CDR3 is 15 residues. V lost 6 bases and J lost 1; bases outside the gene matches: 7. Looked up from germline, CDR1 is SQVTM and CDR2 is ANQGSEA. CDR3 in amino acids: CSVHIGTGNTGELFF. CDR3 sequence (DNA): TGCAGCGTGCATATCGGGACAGGGAACACCGGGGAGCTGTTTTTT.

This chain joins TRBV30 and TRBJ1-1; 7 nucleotides line up with TRBD1. This CDR3 region has 11 residues. Germline values: CDR1 GTSNPN, CDR2 SVGIG (reference sequence). V shed 7 bases and J 3 bases; nucleotides not matched to a gene: 2. CDR3 amino acids: CAFDRDTEAFF. The CDR3, as DNA: TGTGCCTTCGACAGGGACACTGAAGCTTTCTTT.

The chain is built from TRBV20-1 and TRBJ2-1; no definite D call. In germline, CDR1 is DFQATT, CDR2 SNEGSKA (reference sequence). This CDR3 is built from 11 residues. Trimming left V 5 bases short and J 4 bases short, with 6 bases between. The CDR3 region has the DNA TGCAGTGCTCCAGATTACAATGAGCAGTTCTTC. It is translated as CSAPDYNEQFF.

The rearrangement uses TRBV30 and TRBJ1-5; D is unresolved. Germline V gene lookup returns CDR1 GTSNPN and CDR2 SVGIG (reference sequence). V was pared by 3 bases and J by 6 bases, with 6 bases between. The CDR3 runs 11 residues. The CDR3 sequence: CAWSRGQPQHF. DNA for the CDR3: TGTGCCTGGAGCCGGGGTCAGCCCCAGCATTTT.

The gene calls are TRBV5-4 and TRBJ1-3, with TRBD1 as a possible D gene (6 bases). The V end was cut by 4 bases, the J end by 8 bases, with 13 bases between. The germline V gene has CDR1 SGHNT and CDR2 YYREEE (reference sequence). The CDR3 is 13 residues long. CDR3 residues: CASSRVGADTIYF. The CDR3 DNA reads TGTGCCAGCAGCCGTGTGGGGGCGGACACCATATATTTT.

V gene TRBV29-1 combines with J gene TRBJ2-3, with TRBD1 matching 9 bases. CDR1 and CDR2 from the germline V gene are SQVTM and ANQGSEA. CDR3 size: 14 residues. Trimming removed 5 bases from V and 3 bases from J; junction bases left unmatched: 6. CDR3 DNA: TGCAGCGTTACAGGGACAGGGTGGACAGATACGCAGTATTTT. This encodes CSVTGTGWTDTQYF.

The chain recombines TRBV3-1 (or the pseudogene TRBV3-2) with TRBJ2-7; D ambiguous. The V gene's germline CDR1 is LGHDT and CDR2 YNNKEL (reference sequence). The length of the CDR3 is 12 residues. Trimming took 1 base from V and 2 from J, leaving 3 bases between them. The CDR3 bases are TGTGCCAGCAGCCAAGCAGCCTACGAGCAGTACTTC. Its translation: CASSQAAYEQYF.

The chain uses TRBV5-1 and TRBJ2-1; 13 bases map to TRBD2. The CDR3 consists of 16 residues. The J segment lost 7 bases and the V segment lost 0 bases, leaving 4 bases of the junction unmatched. Germline V gene lookup returns CDR1 SGHRS and CDR2 YFSETQ. CDR3 DNA sequence: TGCGCCAGCAGCTTGGTGGGGGGACTAGCGGGGAATGAGCAGTTCTTC. It specifies CASSLVGGLAGNEQFF.

The rearrangement uses TRBV13 and TRBJ1-4; D gene uncertain. The CDR3 is 15 residues long. Trimming stripped 0 bases from V and 3 bases from J, with 8 bases between. Germline V gene sequence: CDR1 PRHDT, CDR2 FYEKMQ (reference sequence). CDR3 protein: CASSLGAGSNEKLFF. The DNA for the CDR3 is TGTGCCAGCAGCTTAGGGGCTGGTTCTAATGAAAAACTGTTTTTT.

This rearrangement joins TRBV2 to TRBJ1-4; tentative D call: TRBD1 (6 bases). CDR1 and CDR2 from the germline V gene are SNHLY and FYNNEI. This CDR3 spans 14 amino acids. V lost 7 bases to trimming and J lost 8 bases, with 17 bases between them. CDR3 amino acids: CASTEGEFREKLFF. In DNA, the CDR3 is TGTGCCAGCACCGAGGGGGAGTTTCGGGAAAAACTGTTTTTT.